The 24 T cell receptor beta chains listed next were all sequenced from one sample in a study of T-cell memory formation after mild COVID-19. TCRdb reprocessed the 5' RACE reads via MiXCR and lists one record per CDR3 protein. This repertoire shows 270,000 or so distinct CDR3 sequences, over 15% found once; its top ten account for around a fifth. Sequencing was performed on PBMCs or a T cell subset sorted from them (not recorded which). Every receptor here comes from a man aged 18-30 years who had mild COVID-19 (a few samples of this study predate the infection). Cell type and time point are not known.

V is TRBV20-1 and J is TRBJ1-6; D is ambiguous. This CDR3 spans 13 amino acids. Germline loops: CDR1 DFQATT, CDR2 SNEGSKA (reference sequence). V lost 5 bases to trimming and J lost 6 bases, with 11 bases between them. The CDR3, as DNA: TGCAGTGCTTGGGCCAGGAGTAATTCACCCCTCCACTTT. Its translation is CSAWARSNSPLHF.

This rearrangement joins TRBV5-1 to TRBJ2-5; the match to TRBD2 covers 12 bases. CDR1 is SGHRS and CDR2 is YFSETQ in the germline V gene. The CDR3 is 15 residues long. Losses at the gene ends were 0 bases for V and 5 bases for J; bases not matched to a gene: 2. DNA for the CDR3: TGCGCCAGCAGCTTGGGGACTAGCGGGGCGGAGACCCAGTACTTC. This translates into CASSLGTSGAETQYF. Using reference TRBV5-1 and TRBJ2-5 for the parts outside the CDR3, the full variable domain is KAGVTQTPRYLIKTRGQQVTLSCSPISGHRSVSWYQQTPGQGLQFLFEYFSETQRNKGNFPGRFSGRQFSNSRSEMNVSTLELGDSALYLCASSLGTSGAETQYFGPGTRLLVL.

V is TRBV29-1 and J is TRBJ2-7; TRBD1 agrees at 8 bases. The CDR3 totals 15 residues. The trim removed 7 bases at V and 7 bases at J, leaving 18 bases unmatched. CDR1 is SQVTM, CDR2 ANQGSEA, per germline. DNA of the CDR3: TGCAGCGCCCAAGGGCGGCAGGGGGCAGTCGGAGAGCAGTACTTC. This gives the protein CSAQGRQGAVGEQYF.

This chain uses TRBV10-1 with TRBJ2-1, with TRBD1 identical over 9 bases. After removal of 4 bases from V and 6 bases from J, the junction contained 10 bases not matched to a gene. Germline CDR1 reads WNHNN; CDR2 reads SYGVQD (reference sequence). This CDR3 comprises 16 residues. The CDR3: CASSGFPGQGINEQFF. The CDR3 bases are TGCGCCAGCAGTGGTTTCCCCGGACAGGGGATCAATGAGCAGTTCTTC.

V is TRBV7-2 and J is TRBJ2-4, with 9 bases matching TRBD1. Germline V gene data show CDR1 as SGHTA and CDR2 as FQGNSA. Trimming at V came to 2 bases and at J to 1 base, leaving 6 bases not matched to a gene. This CDR3 is built from 17 residues. The CDR3 nucleotides read TGTGCCAGCAGCTTATCCCAAGGACAGGGGGCCAAAAACATTCAGTACTTC. Encoded protein: CASSLSQGQGAKNIQYF.

This clonotype has at least ten counts. The CDR3 spells CASSDRGYGYTF. CDR3 nucleotides: TGTGCCAGCAGCGACAGGGGATATGGCTACACCTTC. V and J are TRBV7-9 and TRBJ1-2, with 8 nucleotides matching TRBD1. Germline V lookup: CDR1 SEHNR, CDR2 FQNEAQ (reference sequence). V lost 5 bases and J lost 5; bases outside the gene matches: 1. The CDR3 loop spans 12 amino acids. Looking up the rest from reference TRBV7-9 and TRBJ1-2 gives the full variable domain: DTGVSQNPRHKITKRGQNVTFRCDPISEHNRLYWYRQTLGQGPEFLTYFQNEAQLEKSRLLSDRFSAERPKGSFSTLEIQRTEQGDSAMYLCASSDRGYGYTFGSGTRLTVV.

This chain joins TRBV7-9 and TRBJ2-5, with D perhaps matching TRBD1 or TRBD2 (5 bases each). This CDR3 region has 14 residues. Trimming cost V 1 base and J 6 bases, with 12 bases left between them. Germline assignment: CDR1 SEHNR and CDR2 FQNEAQ (reference sequence). CDR3 in amino acids: CASSLGQGDQTQYF. DNA for the CDR3: TGTGCCAGCAGCTTAGGTCAGGGAGACCAGACCCAGTACTTC.

This chain connects TRBV7-2 to TRBJ2-3; 12 nucleotides line up with TRBD2. Germline CDR1 SGHTA, CDR2 FQGNSA. The V segment lost 5 bases and the J segment 0 bases; nucleotides outside the gene matches: 15. The CDR3 extends over 20 amino acids. Here the CDR3 reads CASSLPGGTSGGLSTDTQYF. In DNA, the CDR3 is TGTGCCAGCAGCCTCCCGGGGGGTACTAGCGGGGGGCTTAGCACAGATACGCAGTATTTT.

This chain joins TRBV12-3 or TRBV12-4 and TRBJ2-3; 8 bases map to TRBD2. This CDR3 comprises 14 residues. J gave up 4 bases and V 6 bases, and 6 bases lay outside the gene matches. The CDR3 is CASRFSGDADTQYF. CDR3 nucleotides: TGTGCCAGCAGATTTAGCGGGGACGCAGATACGCAGTATTTT.

This clonotype was seen a handful of times. This chain connects TRBV3-1 to TRBJ2-3; 8 positions match TRBD1. The germline CDR1 and CDR2 sequences are LGHDT and YNNKEL (reference sequence). The V segment lost 1 base and the J segment 0 bases; nucleotides outside the gene matches: 0. The length of the CDR3 is 15 residues. Here the CDR3 DNA reads TGTGCCAGCAGCCAAGGGGACAGGAGCACAGATACGCAGTATTTT. Amino acid sequence: CASSQGDRSTDTQYF.

The J gene is TRBJ2-2, the V gene TRBV12-3 or TRBV12-4; D is ambiguous. This CDR3 region has 14 residues. The V gene lost 7 bases and the J gene lost 6 bases, with 15 bases spanning the gap. Here the CDR3 reads CASTTPGVSGELFF. In nucleotides, the CDR3 is TGTGCCAGCACCACCCCCGGTGTCTCCGGGGAGCTGTTTTTT.

This clonotype has a count of ten or more. The V and J genes are TRBV10-3 and TRBJ1-1, with D possibly being TRBD1 (5 bases). The CDR3 runs to 14 residues. The germline V gene has CDR1 ENHRY and CDR2 SYGVKD. Trimming stripped 2 bases from V and 5 bases from J, with 12 bases between. CDR3 in amino acids: CAISEGAGQTEAFF. The CDR3 nucleotides read TGTGCCATCAGTGAGGGGGCCGGGCAGACTGAAGCTTTCTTT.

The chain combines TRBV20-1 with TRBJ2-3; D could derive from TRBD1 or TRBD2 (6 bases each). Trimming removed 3 bases at V and 2 bases at J, with 12 bases between. CDR1 is DFQATT, CDR2 SNEGSKA, per germline (reference sequence). The CDR3 length is 14 residues. CDR3 bases: TGCAGTGCTAGCGAGGGGGGCGACACAGATACGCAGTATTTT. This encodes CSASEGGDTDTQYF.

This rearrangement joins TRBV7-9 to TRBJ2-7, with D possibly matching TRBD1 (6 bases). Germline CDR1 reads SEHNR; CDR2 reads FQNEAQ (reference sequence). V gave up 5 bases and J gave up 3 bases, with 11 bases separating them. This CDR3 spans 13 amino acids. The CDR3 DNA sequence: TGTGCCAGCAGCCCCGGACAGCTCTACGAGCAGTACGTC. It codes for CASSPGQLYEQYV.

The chain carries TRBV4-3 and TRBJ1-6; D not resolved. The CDR3 runs to 15 residues. Trimming took off 0 bases at V and 5 bases at J, with 8 bases between the two ends. The germline V gene has CDR1 LGHNA and CDR2 YSLEER. The CDR3 DNA sequence: TGCGCCAGCAGCCAAGACCCAGGAAATAATTCACCCCTCCACTTT. Its protein product is CASSQDPGNNSPLHF.

The rearrangement uses TRBV20-1 and TRBJ1-3; no firm D call. Germline V CDR1 and CDR2: DFQATT, SNEGSKA (reference sequence). This CDR3 has 15 amino acids. V dropped 4 bases and J dropped 0 bases, with 13 bases sitting between them. This chain's CDR3 is CSAKPGPISGNTIYF. CDR3 in DNA: TGCAGTGCTAAGCCTGGACCGATCTCTGGAAACACCATATATTTT.

This clonotype was seen a handful of times. J is TRBJ2-2 and V is TRBV10-3; D is possibly TRBD2 (6 bases). The CDR3 has 14 residues. V was cut by 8 bases and J by 4 bases, with 14 bases left in between. Germline V gene data show CDR1 as ENHRY and CDR2 as SYGVKD. The CDR3 is CAIGGNLITGELFF. CDR3 DNA: TGTGCCATCGGGGGGAACTTGATCACCGGGGAGCTGTTTTTT.

This clonotype appeared many times. This chain connects TRBV5-1 to TRBJ2-2; no reliable D call. The germline V gene has CDR1 SGHRS and CDR2 YFSETQ. Trimming took off 2 bases at V and 6 bases at J, with 5 bases between the two ends. The CDR3 has 12 amino acids. CDR3 region: CASSFGAGELFF. The CDR3 DNA follows: TGCGCCAGCAGCTTTGGAGCCGGGGAGCTGTTTTTT.

This clonotype was picked up a small number of times. The rearrangement joins TRBV7-9 to TRBJ1-1; TRBD1 agrees at 7 bases. The CDR3 has 13 residues. V lost 3 bases to trimming and J lost 3 bases; unmatched junction nucleotides: 1. In germline, CDR1 is SEHNR, CDR2 FQNEAQ (reference sequence). The CDR3 reads CASSLQGDTEAFF. CDR3 DNA: TGTGCCAGCAGCTTGCAGGGGGACACTGAAGCTTTCTTT.

This clonotype was seen more than once but under ten times. The CDR3 spells CASSYLPTGELFF. CDR3 DNA sequence: TGTGCCAGCAGTTACTTACCCACCGGGGAGCTGTTTTTT. This chain connects TRBV6-2 or TRBV6-3 to TRBJ2-2, with D unresolved. Trimming took 1 base from V and 4 from J, leaving 4 bases between them. CDR1 MNHEY and CDR2 SVGEGT come from the germline V gene. This CDR3 is 13 amino acids long.

The gene calls are TRBV12-3 or TRBV12-4 and TRBJ1-6, with TRBD1 matching over 9 bases. This CDR3 region has 14 residues. V lost 6 bases and J lost 9; bases outside the gene matches: 6. CDR3 sequence: CASSITGGGSPLHF. CDR3 bases: TGTGCCAGCAGCATTACAGGGGGCGGTTCACCCCTCCACTTT.

This clonotype occurred many times. This sequence joins TRBV12-3 or TRBV12-4 and TRBJ2-7; no firm D call. This CDR3 is built from 11 residues. Trimming pared 4 bases from V and 3 bases from J, leaving 4 bases between. CDR3 sequence: CASSSNYEQYF. The CDR3 DNA is TGTGCCAGCAGTTCCAACTACGAGCAGTACTTC.

This rearrangement joins TRBV6-5 to TRBJ2-1, with D perhaps assigned TRBD1 or TRBD2 (6 bases each). V lost 2 bases, J lost 5 bases, and 22 bases lay in between. Germline V CDR1 and CDR2: MNHEY, SVGAGI. CDR3 length equals 18 residues. CDR3 bases: TGTGCCAGCAGTTACCAACCCCCCGGGGGACACTTTGACAATGAGCAGTTCTTC. It encodes CASSYQPPGGHFDNEQFF.

This clonotype was found a few times. This sequence joins TRBV7-2 and TRBJ2-5; 10 nucleotides agree with TRBD2. CDR1 is SGHTA and CDR2 is FQGNSA in the germline V gene. Germline trimming cut 3 bases from V and 5 bases from J; bases unmatched to any gene: 6. This CDR3 spans 15 amino acids. The DNA for the CDR3 is TGTGCCAGCAGCTTTCAGCGGGGGGGTTCGGAGACCCAGTACTTC. Protein product: CASSFQRGGSETQYF. Based on the CDR3 plus reference TRBV7-2 and TRBJ2-5, the full variable domain is GAGVSQSPSNKVTEKGKDVELRCDPISGHTALYWYRQSLGQGLEFLIYFQGNSAPDKSGLPSDRFSAERTGGSVSTLTIQRTQQEDSAVYLCASSFQRGGSETQYFGPGTRLLVL.